This T cell receptor (beta chain) was obtained from a study of cytomegalovirus exposure and HLA in healthy donors. Overall study: Caucasian-associated ancestry cluster membership applied to approximately 84% of approximately 420 genotyped donors. Findings of the study overall: Later on, a genetic analysis was performed. It linked a missense variant in DCLRE1C with V- and J-gene trimming of TCR beta.

The CDR3 is 13 residues long. V was cut by 2 bases and J by 0 bases, with 4 bases left in between. CDR1 SGHAT and CDR2 FQNNGV come from the germline V gene. 13 Jbeta primers and 60 Vbeta primers were used for the PCR. Clones were sequenced by immunoSEQ multiplex PCR, and TCRdb holds only the in-frame ones, with some missing. The sample lists 200,000 to 250,000 clones; roughly 91% were seen once. This clone came up a few times. The antigen remains undetermined. The rearrangement links TRBV11-2 to TRBJ1-1; no reliable D call. The sequence came from a woman between 18 and 29 years old in good health and CMV-seronegative. Sequences were obtained from PBMCs. CDR3 nucleotide sequence: TGTGCCAGCAGCTTAACTATGAACACTGAAGCTTTCTTT. Its translation is CASSLTMNTEAFF.